Listed below are T cell receptor beta chains from one sample, sequenced in a study of T cell responses to AZD1222 COVID-19 vaccine. Assay used: immunoSEQ multiplex PCR; TCRdb lists only in-frame clones, some missing. The repertoire includes roughly 130,000 clones, approximately 85% of them detected once, and over 15% sits in the top ten. Sample: peripheral blood, taken on day 0 of MenACWY control vaccination. Source of these receptors: an adult in good health. Each CDR3 is given with its conserved first and last residue. A D gene is named only where the DNA matches it firmly. Clone size is shown for a subset of rows, as once, few, many or a class of expanded clone.

TRBJ1-1 - TRBD1 TRBV28 TGTGCCAGCAGACGACCCGGGACAGGGGAGAACACTGAAGCTTTCTTT CASRRPGTGENTEAFF
TRBJ2-5 - - TRBV28 TGTGCCAGCAGTTTCTATAGCGGTCAAGAGACCCAGTACTTC CASSFYSGQETQYF
TRBJ1-1 - - TRBV28 TGTGCCAGCAGTTTACCCGGGGGAAACACTGAAGCTTTCTTT CASSLPGGNTEAFF
TRBJ2-2 - TRBD1 TRBV5-4 TGTGCCAGCAGCCAACAGGGGCTAAACACCGGGGAGCTGTTTTTT CASSQQGLNTGELFF
TRBJ2-5 - TRBD2 TRBV3-1/TRBV3-2 TGTGCCAGCAGCCGCGTAGGGGCTAGCGGGAGTAGGGAGACCCAGTACTTC CASSRVGASGSRETQYF
TRBJ2-2 - - TRBV5-8 TGTACCTCGGTTGGCAGGTACACCGGGGAGCTGTTTTTT CTSVGRYTGELFF
TRBJ2-6 once TRBD1 TRBV5-5 TGTGCCAGCAGCTTGGCCATGATTACAGGGGGAATAGGTGGGGCCAACGTCCTGACTTTC CASSLAMITGGIGGANVLTF
TRBJ2-5 - - TRBV5-6 TGTGCCAGCAGCCCAGACAGTAACCAAGAGACCCAGTACTTC CASSPDSNQETQYF
TRBJ2-2 - - TRBV30 TGTGCCTGGAGCCAAATTCAGGGGACCACCGGGGAGCTGTTTTTT CAWSQIQGTTGELFF
TRBJ1-5 - - TRBV12-3/TRBV12-4 TGTGCCAGCAGCCCCGGGTCCGGCCAGCCCCAGCATTTT CASSPGSGQPQHF
TRBJ2-3 - TRBD1 TRBV6-5 TGTGCCAGCAGTATCTCCGGGACAGGGTTTTACTCACAGTATTTT CASSISGTGFYSQYF
TRBJ2-1 - TRBD1 TRBV7-9 TGTGCCAGCAGCCTAGGGACAGACAATGAGCAGTTCTTC CASSLGTDNEQFF
TRBJ2-3 - - TRBV19 TGTGCCAGTAGTAGGACTTGGCGGGGTGGTACAGATACGCAGTATTTT CASSRTWRGGTDTQYF
TRBJ1-2 once - TRBV15 TGTGCCACCAGCAGAGGTAATGGTTACTATGGCTACACCTTC CATSRGNGYYGYTF
TRBJ2-7 - - TRBV7-2 TGTGCCAGCAGCCAAAACAGGAACTCCTACGAGCAGTACTTC CASSQNRNSYEQYF
TRBJ2-1 - TRBD2 TRBV5-6 TGTGCCAGCAGCTTTAGCGGGGTTGGGTACAATGAGCAGTTCTTC CASSFSGVGYNEQFF